The clone carrying this T cell receptor (beta chain) was counted a few times. The CDR3 does not end in the conserved phenylalanine or tryptophan, so this is likely a read error. This specimen belongs to a study of molecular identifiers for immune sequencing clone quantification. TCRdb fed the PCR reads into MiXCR, producing one record per CDR3 protein. The sample consists of approximately 320,000 distinct CDR3 sequences, roughly 23% of them appearing once. CDR1 is SGHTA, CDR2 FQGNSA, per germline. V dropped 5 bases and J dropped 3 bases, with 10 bases sitting between them. This CDR3 comprises 13 residues.

Specimen: naive CD8+ T cells from blood, with Jurkat cell RNA spiked in. Subset: FACS-sorted CD8+CD4-CCR7+CD45RA+ naive T cells. This TCR was sampled from a human donor in good health. Some libraries in this study had Jurkat cell RNA spiked in. The chain is built from TRBV7-2 and TRBJ1-1; the D is unclear. The CDR3 reads CASSPLSYTEAFY. CDR3 DNA sequence: TGTGCCAGCAGCCCCCTCAGTTACACTGAAGCTTTCTAT.